These 11 T cell receptor beta chains were all obtained from the same sample, sequenced in a study of CD4 T cells in relation to SARS-CoV-2 and coronaviruses. Before the COVID-19 pandemic, during about 2011-2019, CD4+ T cells were taken from unexposed donors. The cells were cultured for roughly 11 days before CD4+ T cells were isolated. Sequencing used immunoSEQ multiplex PCR; TCRdb keeps in-frame clones, though not all of them. The repertoire consists of roughly 30,000 clones, with about three quarters occurring once and the leading ten covering around 15%. No antigen is known for these receptors. Sample: CD4+ T cells from PBMCs, cultured in vitro. These receptors originate from a human donor in good health.

The DNA of the CDR3 is TGTGCCAGCAGCCAACTGGGGGGCGAAACCCAGTACTTC. Encoded protein: CASSQLGGETQYF. The V and J genes are TRBV7-9 and TRBJ2-5, with D possibly called TRBD1 or TRBD2 (6 bases each). V shed 5 bases and J shed 8 bases, with 15 bases lying between them. CDR1 is SEHNR, CDR2 FQNEAQ, per germline (reference sequence). The CDR3 has 13 residues.

The chain joins TRBV7-2 to TRBJ2-7; D is perhaps TRBD1 or TRBD2 (5 bases each). V was shortened by 5 bases and J by 7 bases, with 15 bases between the two germline ends. This CDR3 has 13 residues. CDR1 is SGHTA and CDR2 is FQGNSA in the germline V gene. The CDR3 spells CASSKGPTGEQYF. CDR3 DNA: TGTGCCAGCAGCAAGGGACCGACCGGAGAGCAGTACTTC.

The chain employs TRBV13 and TRBJ2-7, with D perhaps TRBD2 (5 bases). CDR1 and CDR2 (germline): PRHDT, FYEKMQ (reference sequence). The CDR3 extends over 14 amino acids. The V end lost 2 bases, the J end lost 7 bases, and 15 bases lay between the germline ends. The CDR3 DNA sequence: TGTGCCAGCAGCTTAAGCGGACTCACGGGAGAGCAGTACTTC. Protein sequence: CASSLSGLTGEQYF.

This clone turned up a few times. V is TRBV7-9 and J is TRBJ1-2; the D gene is possibly TRBD1 (6 bases). CDR1 and CDR2 from the germline V gene are SEHNR and FQNEAQ (reference sequence). This CDR3 region has 15 residues. The ends were cut back, 1 base at V and 4 bases at J, with 13 bases in the middle. This CDR3 is CASSLGGAYLYGYTF. Here the CDR3 DNA reads TGTGCCAGCAGCTTAGGGGGGGCGTACCTCTATGGCTACACCTTC.

This chain connects TRBV4-1 to TRBJ2-7; D is perhaps TRBD1 (5 bases). CDR1 and CDR2 (germline): MGHRA, YSYEKL. The germline V and J ends were trimmed by 3 bases and 7 bases, with 7 bases remaining between them. CDR3 length equals 11 residues. The CDR3 is CASSQDKEQYF. The DNA of the CDR3 is TGCGCCAGCAGCCAGGACAAAGAGCAGTACTTC.

The chain carries TRBV5-4 and TRBJ2-7; 11 bases are shared with TRBD2. Per germline, CDR1 SGHNT and CDR2 YYREEE (reference sequence). Losses at the gene ends were 4 bases for V and 6 bases for J; bases not matched to a gene: 9. The CDR3 contains 15 residues. The CDR3 bases are TGTGCCAGCAGCCTAATAGCGGGAGGGCCGGGCGAGCAGTACTTC. It translates to CASSLIAGGPGEQYF.

This clone was counted once. This sequence joins TRBV6-2 or TRBV6-3 and TRBJ2-6; D unresolved. In germline, CDR1 is MNHEY, CDR2 SVGEGT. Deletions cut 6 bases from V and 0 bases from J, with 15 bases between. This CDR3 contains 17 residues. The CDR3 spells CASSGSWSRSGANVLTF. The DNA of the CDR3 is TGTGCCAGCAGCGGCTCGTGGAGCCGCTCTGGGGCCAACGTCCTGACTTTC.

The gene calls are TRBV6-2 or TRBV6-3 and TRBJ2-7; 11 bases are a match to TRBD1. The germline gives CDR1 MNHEY, CDR2 SVGEGT. J was trimmed by 1 base and V by 0 bases; bases with no gene match: 5. This CDR3 has 17 residues. The CDR3 here is CASSYSPGQGASYEQYF. The CDR3 nucleotides read TGTGCCAGCAGTTACTCCCCCGGACAGGGGGCATCCTACGAGCAGTACTTC.

This clone appeared a few times. V is TRBV7-9 and J is TRBJ1-2; possible D gene TRBD1, 5 bases. CDR3 length: 13 amino acids. Germline CDR1 and CDR2: SEHNR and FQNEAQ (reference sequence). The ends were cut back, 5 bases at V and 9 bases at J, with 16 bases in the middle. Here the CDR3 reads CASSPEQVVSYTF. The DNA of the CDR3 is TGTGCCAGCAGCCCCGAACAGGTGGTAAGCTACACCTTC.

This clone is classed as large. This chain joins TRBV7-2 and TRBJ2-3, with D maybe TRBD2 (5 bases). The CDR3 runs to 14 residues. V was clipped by 11 bases and J by 0 bases, with 15 bases between them. Looked up from germline, CDR1 is SGHTA and CDR2 is FQGNSA. The CDR3 nucleotides are TGTGCCGGAAGCGACTACCTGAGCACAGATACGCAGTATTTT. Translated: CAGSDYLSTDTQYF. Combining the CDR3 with reference TRBV7-2 and TRBJ2-3 gives the whole variable domain GAGVSQSPSNKVTEKGKDVELRCDPISGHTALYWYRQSLGQGLEFLIYFQGNSAPDKSGLPSDRFSAERTGGSVSTLTIQRTQQEDSAVYLCAGSDYLSTDTQYFGPGTRLTVL.

The chain's CDR3 is CASSHPQWAGDSYNEQFF. The CDR3 DNA follows: TGCGCCAGCAGCCATCCCCAGTGGGCGGGAGACTCCTACAATGAGCAGTTCTTC. The chain couples TRBV4-1 to TRBJ2-1, with 7 bases aligning to TRBD2. The length of the CDR3 is 18 residues. Germline V lookup: CDR1 MGHRA, CDR2 YSYEKL. V trimming: 3 bases; J trimming: 0 bases; junction bases outside the gene matches: 11.